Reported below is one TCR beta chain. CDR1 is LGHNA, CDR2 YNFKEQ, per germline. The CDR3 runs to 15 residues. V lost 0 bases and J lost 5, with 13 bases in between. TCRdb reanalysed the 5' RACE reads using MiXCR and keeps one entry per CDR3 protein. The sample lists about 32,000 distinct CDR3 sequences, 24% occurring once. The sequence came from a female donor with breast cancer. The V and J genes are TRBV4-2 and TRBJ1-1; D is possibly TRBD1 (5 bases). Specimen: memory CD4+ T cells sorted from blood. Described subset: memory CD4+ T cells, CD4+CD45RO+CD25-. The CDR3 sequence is CASSQEWGRETEAFF. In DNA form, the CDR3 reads TGTGCCAGCAGCCAAGAATGGGGCAGGGAGACTGAAGCTTTCTTT.